The 22 T cell receptor beta chains below come from one sample, sequenced in a study of shared clonotypes between healthy human individuals. Profiled with immunoSEQ multiplex PCR; TCRdb holds only in-frame clones, not every one. This sample has about 2 million clones, with about 95% found just once. Positively selected for CCR7, the CD45RO-negative cells used as naive CD8 cells excluded terminally differentiated effector memory CD45RA+ cells. Sequenced sample: naive CD8+ T cells sorted from blood. The receptors stem from a man younger than 35 in good health.

Remarks on this clone: This sample also contains other DNA sequences that code for the same CDR3. The chain recombines TRBV5-8 with TRBJ1-5; D gene unclear. The CDR3 runs 11 residues. Germline CDR1 and CDR2: SGHTS and YDEGEE. Trimming removed 2 bases from V and 5 bases from J, with 2 bases in between. CDR3 bases: TGTGCCAGCAGCTTAGATCAGCCCCAGCATTTT. Its translation: CASSLDQPQHF.

The chain has TRBV5-4 and TRBJ1-2; no reliable D call. Germline assignment: CDR1 SGHNT and CDR2 YYREEE (reference sequence). This CDR3 spans 14 amino acids. Trimming pared 10 bases from V and 0 bases from J, leaving 16 bases between. The CDR3 DNA sequence: TGTGCCGTCCTAAATTTAGACACTAACTATGGCTACACCTTC. Translated: CAVLNLDTNYGYTF. Using reference TRBV5-4 and TRBJ1-2 for the parts outside the CDR3, the full variable domain is ETGVTQSPTHLIKTRGQQVTLRCSSQSGHNTVSWYQQALGQGPQFIFQYYREEENGRGNFPPRFSGLQFPNYSSELNVNALELDDSALYLCAVLNLDTNYGYTFGSGTRLTVV.

This chain links TRBV7-9 with TRBJ2-7; 9 positions agree with TRBD1. Germline values: CDR1 SEHNR, CDR2 FQNEAQ (reference sequence). With 4 bases clipped from V and 6 bases from J, the junction kept 10 bases outside the gene matches. This CDR3 comprises 15 residues. This CDR3 is CASSSDGTGYGEQYF. Here the CDR3 DNA reads TGTGCCAGCAGCTCGGACGGGACAGGGTATGGCGAGCAGTACTTC.

In DNA form, the CDR3 reads TGCGCCAGCAGCCAAGAGAACCGACTAGATGAAGCTTTCTTT. It translates to CASSQENRLDEAFF. The chain carries TRBV4-1 and TRBJ1-1; no firm D call. The V and J ends lost 0 bases and 7 bases respectively, with 12 bases between them. The CDR3 has 14 amino acids. The V gene's germline CDR1 is MGHRA and CDR2 YSYEKL.

The chain joins TRBV28 to TRBJ2-7, with 7 nucleotides matching TRBD1. CDR3 length: 14 amino acids. J lost 3 bases, V lost 7 bases, and 9 bases had no gene match. Germline V gene data show CDR1 as MDHEN and CDR2 as SYDVKM. The CDR3 reads CASKSTGAVYEQYF. The CDR3 nucleotides are TGTGCCAGCAAGAGTACAGGGGCCGTCTACGAGCAGTACTTC.

This clone is a singleton in its sample. The chain employs TRBV5-1 and TRBJ2-5; D remains ambiguous. The CDR3 is made up of 14 amino acids. V was shortened by 4 bases and J by 2 bases, with 12 bases between the two germline ends. Germline CDR1 SGHRS, CDR2 YFSETQ. CDR3 nucleotide sequence: TGCGCCAGCAGCGCGGCTCGTATTCAAGAGACCCAGTACTTC. This gives the protein CASSAARIQETQYF.

The sample holds one count of this clone. This chain links TRBV13 with TRBJ1-1; TRBD1 agrees at 9 bases. V was clipped by 7 bases and J by 0 bases; unmatched bases: 12. CDR3 length equals 17 residues. CDR1 PRHDT and CDR2 FYEKMQ come from the germline V gene (reference sequence). The CDR3 sequence: CASNSFGTGFMNTEAFF. CDR3 nucleotides: TGTGCCAGCAACTCCTTCGGGACAGGGTTCATGAACACTGAAGCTTTCTTT.

The chain couples TRBV7-9 to TRBJ2-3, with 8 nucleotides matching TRBD1. The CDR3 length is 15 residues. Germline V CDR1 and CDR2: SEHNR, FQNEAQ (reference sequence). The V segment lost 1 base and the J segment 4 bases; nucleotides outside the gene matches: 4. The CDR3 coding sequence is TGTGCCAGCAGCTTAGGGACAGGGAATGCAGATACGCAGTATTTT. Translating it yields CASSLGTGNADTQYF.

The gene calls are TRBV7-9 and TRBJ2-1; no reliable D call. The CDR3 totals 13 residues. The V and J ends lost 7 bases and 7 bases respectively, with 14 bases between them. The germline CDR1 and CDR2 sequences are SEHNR and FQNEAQ (reference sequence). The CDR3 reads CASIVPGENEQFF. The DNA for the CDR3 is TGTGCCAGCATCGTCCCGGGTGAAAATGAGCAGTTCTTC. Based on the CDR3 plus reference TRBV7-9 and TRBJ2-1, the full variable domain is DTGVSQNPRHKITKRGQNVTFRCDPISEHNRLYWYRQTLGQGPEFLTYFQNEAQLEKSRLLSDRFSAERPKGSFSTLEIQRTEQGDSAMYLCASIVPGENEQFFGPGTRLTVL.

Comment on this clone: Distinct nucleotide sequences in the sample also encode this CDR3. The V gene is TRBV10-1, the J gene TRBJ2-7; perhaps D is TRBD1 or TRBD2 (6 bases each). V shed 0 bases and J shed 5 bases, with 8 bases lying between them. Germline V lookup: CDR1 WNHNN, CDR2 SYGVQD (reference sequence). This CDR3 spans 13 amino acids. As DNA, the CDR3 is TGCGCCAGCAGTGAGTCGAGGGGGGACGAGCAGTACTTC. Amino acids: CASSESRGDEQYF.

On this clone itself: This sample also contains other DNA sequences that code for the same CDR3. This chain uses TRBV27 with TRBJ1-2; no clear D gene. Per germline, CDR1 MNHEY and CDR2 SMNVEV (reference sequence). The CDR3 extends over 15 amino acids. The ends were cut back, 5 bases at V and 0 bases at J, with 13 bases in the middle. The CDR3 spells CASSPSTLANYGYTF. In DNA form, the CDR3 reads TGTGCCAGCAGTCCCTCAACCTTAGCTAACTATGGCTACACCTTC.

The chain joins TRBV2 to TRBJ2-1, with TRBD1 matching 11 bases. The junction had 10 bases not matched to a gene; V was cut back by 8 bases and J by 7 bases. CDR1 SNHLY and CDR2 FYNNEI come from the germline V gene. The CDR3 is 15 amino acids. The CDR3 sequence: CASSAGTGGGNEQFF. CDR3 bases: TGTGCCAGCTCCGCCGGGACAGGGGGTGGGAATGAGCAGTTCTTC.

The chain is built from TRBV4-3 and TRBJ2-2; possible D gene TRBD1, 5 bases. V shed 0 bases and J shed 7 bases, with 18 bases lying between them. Germline V gene lookup returns CDR1 LGHNA and CDR2 YSLEER. CDR3 size: 17 residues. CDR3: CASSQEPAGSVFGELFF. CDR3 DNA: TGCGCCAGCAGCCAAGAGCCGGCAGGGTCCGTCTTCGGGGAGCTGTTTTTT.

The chain couples TRBV28 to TRBJ2-3, with 8 nucleotides matching TRBD2. J was trimmed by 2 bases and V by 2 bases; bases with no gene match: 3. This CDR3 comprises 15 residues. CDR1 and CDR2 from the germline V gene are MDHEN and SYDVKM. The CDR3 sequence is CASSLQAGDTDTQYF. The CDR3 nucleotides read TGTGCCAGCAGTTTACAAGCGGGGGACACAGATACGCAGTATTTT. The full variable domain, with the rest looked up from reference TRBV28 and TRBJ2-3, is DVKVTQSSRYLVKRTGEKVFLECVQDMDHENMFWYRQDPGLGLRLIYFSYDVKMKEKGDIPEGYSVSREKKERFSLILESASTNQTSMYLCASSLQAGDTDTQYFGPGTRLTVL.

The chain couples TRBV7-6 to TRBJ2-3; TRBD2 is a possible D gene (6 bases). CDR1 SGHVS and CDR2 FNYEAQ come from the germline V gene. V lost 0 bases to trimming and J lost 4 bases, with 14 bases between them. This CDR3 is 16 amino acids long. CDR3: CASSLAPLDYPDTQYF. The CDR3 bases are TGTGCCAGCAGCTTAGCCCCCTTGGACTACCCAGATACGCAGTATTTT.

This sequence joins TRBV6-1 and TRBJ1-4; 10 bases match TRBD1. CDR3 length: 18 residues. Trimming cost V 8 bases and J 0 bases; bases outside gene matches: 12. CDR1 MNHNS and CDR2 SASEGT come from the germline V gene. The CDR3: CASGGQGGLYATNEKLFF. CDR3 nucleotide sequence: TGTGCCAGCGGTGGACAGGGGGGATTGTATGCAACTAATGAAAAACTGTTTTTT.

This chain's CDR3 is CASSLDREGSGNTIYF. DNA of the CDR3: TGTGCCAGCAGCTTAGATCGGGAAGGCTCTGGAAACACCATATATTTT. This chain connects TRBV7-6 to TRBJ1-3; D gene uncertain. The CDR3 covers 16 residues. The V gene lost 1 base and the J gene lost 0 bases, with 10 bases spanning the gap. Germline V gene sequence: CDR1 SGHVS, CDR2 FNYEAQ.

With regard to this clone: Other DNA sequences in the same sample also yield this CDR3. The V call is TRBV6-1, the J call TRBJ1-2, with unresolved D. The V gene lost 1 base and the J gene lost 4 bases, with 7 bases spanning the gap. Germline V gene sequence: CDR1 MNHNS, CDR2 SASEGT. The CDR3 consists of 13 residues. This CDR3 is CASSEGYGYGYTF. DNA of the CDR3: TGTGCCAGCAGTGAAGGGTACGGCTATGGCTACACCTTC.

The chain has TRBV13 and TRBJ2-7; D uncertain. Germline values: CDR1 PRHDT, CDR2 FYEKMQ (reference sequence). This CDR3 region has 12 residues. Trimming shortened V by 5 bases and J by 3 bases, and 8 bases separated the two germline ends. As DNA, the CDR3 is TGTGCCAGCAGCGTCGGAATCTACGAGCAGTACTTC. Protein sequence: CASSVGIYEQYF.

This chain links TRBV7-2 with TRBJ2-7; D unclear. Germline V lookup: CDR1 SGHTA, CDR2 FQGNSA. Trimming took off 2 bases at V and 3 bases at J, with 8 bases between the two ends. The CDR3 is 13 amino acids. CDR3 bases: TGTGCCAGCAGCTTAACGTCTTACTACGAGCAGTACTTC. Translation: CASSLTSYYEQYF.

This clone was recorded only once. The rearrangement links TRBV28 to TRBJ2-1, with TRBD2 matching over 10 bases. Per the germline V gene, CDR1 is MDHEN and CDR2 is SYDVKM. Losses at the gene ends were 3 bases for V and 9 bases for J; bases not matched to a gene: 8. There are 15 residues in the CDR3. The CDR3 reads CASSFLAGAVGEQFF. The CDR3 bases are TGTGCCAGCAGTTTCCTAGCGGGGGCCGTAGGTGAGCAGTTCTTC.

This chain joins TRBV6-5 and TRBJ1-5, with TRBD1 identical over 11 bases. The V gene end was trimmed by 4 bases and the J gene end by 7 bases; junction bases not matched to a gene: 6. This CDR3 has 15 residues. Germline V gene lookup returns CDR1 MNHEY and CDR2 SVGAGI. CDR3 nucleotides: TGTGCCAGCAGTTCCGGACAGGGGGCCAGGCAGCCCCAGCATTTT. It translates to CASSSGQGARQPQHF.